The clone carrying this T cell receptor beta chain has at least ten counts. The data derive from a study of T cells in Graves' hyperthyroidism and ophthalmopathy. Germline CDR1 is LGHNT and CDR2 is FRNRAP. Trimming left V 3 bases short and J 7 bases short, with 9 bases between. CDR3 size: 12 residues. A NOSPECS grade of at least 4, a Clinical Activity Score of at least 3 and duration under 3 months were recorded in ophthalmopathy patients. The source material, RNA transcripts, was used to amplify TCR beta CDR3 regions. HTBI primers were the set used in a first-round RT-PCR of the TCR CDR3. TCRdb independently ran MiXCR on the multiplex PCR reads; one entry per CDR3 protein. Of 640,000 or so distinct CDR3 sequences listed, roughly 15% are singletons.

This TCR was recovered from a woman aged 40 to 55 with Graves' ophthalmopathy. Sequencing input: blood. J is TRBJ1-1 and V is TRBV12-5; D is undetermined. The CDR3 is CASGFRAVEAFF. The CDR3 bases are TGTGCTAGTGGTTTTAGGGCAGTTGAAGCTTTCTTT.